One and the same sample provided the 29 T cell receptor beta chains below, sequenced in a study of blood T cell repertoires in COVID-19. Data came from immunoSEQ multiplex PCR; TCRdb stores just in-frame clones and leaves some out. The sample shows over 100,000 clones, roughly 90% of them seen only once. Sample: peripheral blood. The source is a human donor in a cohort sampled during active COVID-19.

The chain joins TRBV19 to TRBJ2-7; weak D call: TRBD2 (6 bases). In germline, CDR1 is LNHDA, CDR2 SQIVND (reference sequence). The V and J ends lost 2 bases and 2 bases respectively, with 10 bases between them. The CDR3 consists of 14 residues. The CDR3 DNA sequence: TGTGCCAGTAGTATAACGGGGGACCCCTACGAGCAGTACTTC. Its protein is CASSITGDPYEQYF.

The genes are TRBV5-1 and TRBJ2-1; D is ambiguous. V lost 4 bases and J lost 0, with 11 bases in between. Germline CDR1 is SGHRS and CDR2 is YFSETQ. The CDR3 has 15 amino acids. The DNA for the CDR3 is TGCGCCAGCAGCCCGTCCTGGAGCTCCTACAATGAGCAGTTCTTC. Amino acids: CASSPSWSSYNEQFF.

About this clone itself: This specimen includes other DNA sequences encoding the same CDR3. This chain connects TRBV5-4 to TRBJ2-7; 16 positions agree with TRBD2. CDR3 size: 15 residues. V shed 4 bases and J 4 bases; nucleotides not matched to a gene: 2. Germline-derived CDR1 and CDR2 are SGHNT and YYREEE (reference sequence). CDR3 nucleotide sequence: TGTGCCAGCAGCATGGGACTAGCGGGAGGGTACGAGCAGTACTTC. Translated, it gives CASSMGLAGGYEQYF.

The chain has TRBV11-2 and TRBJ2-5, with TRBD2 identical over 9 bases. This CDR3 region has 19 residues. The V gene's germline CDR1 is SGHAT and CDR2 FQNNGV. The V and J ends lost 5 bases and 3 bases, in that order; junction bases with no gene match: 19. The CDR3, as DNA: TGTGCCAGCAGCCTGATAATGGTAGCGGGAGTTGGACAAAAAGAGACCCAGTACTTC. As protein: CASSLIMVAGVGQKETQYF. Full variable domain (missing parts from reference TRBV11-2 and TRBJ2-5): EAGVAQSPRYKIIEKRQSVAFWCNPISGHATLYWYQQILGQGPKLLIQFQNNGVVDDSQLPKDRFSAERLKGVDSTLKIQPAKLEDSAVYLCASSLIMVAGVGQKETQYFGPGTRLLVL.

This rearrangement joins TRBV7-3 to TRBJ2-2; perhaps TRBD1 as D (5 bases). This CDR3 is built from 16 residues. The germline CDR1 and CDR2 sequences are SGHTA and FQGTGA. The V gene lost 2 bases and the J gene lost 2 bases, with 12 bases spanning the gap. Here the CDR3 reads CASSLFPGPNTGELFF. The CDR3, as DNA: TGTGCCAGCAGCTTATTTCCAGGGCCAAACACCGGGGAGCTGTTTTTT. The complete variable domain, with remaining parts taken from reference TRBV7-3 and TRBJ2-2, reads GAGVSQTPSNKVTEKGKYVELRCDPISGHTALYWYRQSLGQGPEFLIYFQGTGAADDSGLPNDRFFAVRPEGSVSTLKIQRTERGDSAVYLCASSLFPGPNTGELFFGEGSRLTVL.

This rearrangement joins TRBV4-2 to TRBJ2-7, with TRBD2 identical over 7 bases. The CDR3 has 14 amino acids. The trim removed 3 bases at V and 3 bases at J, leaving 5 bases unmatched. Germline V gene sequence: CDR1 LGHNA, CDR2 YNFKEQ. The DNA for the CDR3 is TGTGCCAGCAGCCAGGCTAGCGGCCGCTACGAGCAGTACTTC. It is translated as CASSQASGRYEQYF.

The chain joins TRBV19 to TRBJ2-2, with D unclear. The CDR3 length is 16 residues. V was clipped by 2 bases and J by 2 bases, with 12 bases between them. Germline loops: CDR1 LNHDA, CDR2 SQIVND (reference sequence). The CDR3 sequence is CASSIYLNLNTGELFF. The CDR3 DNA reads TGTGCCAGTAGTATATACCTCAATCTAAACACCGGGGAGCTGTTTTTT.

This clone showed up just once. The V and J genes are TRBV12-2 and TRBJ2-1; the table's D call TRBD2 went unverified against the DNA. TRBV12-2 is reported as a pseudogene. This CDR3 contains 14 residues. The chain's CDR3 is CASRLKYGGNEQFF. The CDR3 DNA is TGTGCAAGTCGCTTGAAATACGGAGGCAATGAGCAGTTCTTC.

The chain joins TRBV6-5 to TRBJ2-1; weak D call: TRBD1 (5 bases). Germline values: CDR1 MNHEY, CDR2 SVGAGI. V lost 5 bases and J 3 bases, leaving 8 bases between the germline ends. The CDR3 is 13 residues long. CDR3 loop: CASSRQNYNEQFF. The CDR3 DNA is TGTGCCAGCAGTCGACAGAACTACAATGAGCAGTTCTTC.

The J gene is TRBJ1-2, the V gene TRBV5-1, with D maybe TRBD1 (5 bases). This CDR3 comprises 14 residues. Per germline, CDR1 SGHRS and CDR2 YFSETQ. V shed 4 bases and J shed 4 bases, with 14 bases lying between them. The CDR3 protein is CASSGGTAGYGYTF. CDR3 in DNA: TGCGCCAGCAGCGGGGGGACTGCGGGCTATGGCTACACCTTC.

V gene TRBV6-5 combines with J gene TRBJ1-2, with D maybe TRBD1 (5 bases). Germline-derived CDR1 and CDR2 are MNHEY and SVGAGI. The CDR3 loop spans 12 amino acids. V shed 6 bases and J shed 4 bases, with 9 bases lying between them. As DNA, the CDR3 is TGTGCCAGCAGGTCAGGGTCCTATGGCTACACCTTC. Translated, it gives CASRSGSYGYTF.

The V gene is TRBV15, the J gene TRBJ2-7; tentatively, D is TRBD1 (6 bases). V was cut by 4 bases and J by 3 bases, with 19 bases left in between. Germline values: CDR1 LNHNV, CDR2 YYDKDF (reference sequence). The CDR3 has 16 residues. The CDR3 DNA reads as TGTGCCACCAGCACCGACCTAATGACAGGAGACTACGAGCAGTACTTC. Translated, it gives CATSTDLMTGDYEQYF. The entire variable domain, with the rest obtained from reference TRBV15 and TRBJ2-7, is as follows: DAMVIQNPRYQVTQFGKPVTLSCSQTLNHNVMYWYQQKSSQAPKLLFHYYDKDFNNEADTPDNFQSRRPNTSFCFLDIRSPGLGDTAMYLCATSTDLMTGDYEQYFGPGTRLTVT.

The chain links TRBV4-1 to TRBJ2-7; 8 bases fit TRBD1. Germline CDR1 reads MGHRA; CDR2 reads YSYEKL. V was clipped by 1 base and J by 1 base; unmatched bases: 6. The CDR3 has 16 residues. The CDR3, as DNA: TGCGCCAGCAGCCAAGGGCCGACAGGGGCGTCCTACGAGCAGTACTTC. Translation: CASSQGPTGASYEQYF.

This clone is a singleton in its sample. CDR3 sequence reads: CASSLTGEDTQYF. The CDR3 bases are TGCGCCAGCAGCTTGACCGGTGAAGATACGCAGTATTTT. The gene calls are TRBV5-1 and TRBJ2-3; D gene ambiguous. This CDR3 comprises 13 residues. Germline V gene data show CDR1 as SGHRS and CDR2 as YFSETQ. V lost 1 base to trimming and J lost 5 bases, with 8 bases between them.

The chain is built from TRBV7-9 and TRBJ2-2; D might be TRBD1 (6 bases). V was trimmed by 5 bases and J by 2 bases, leaving 12 bases between them. This CDR3 spans 15 amino acids. Germline assignment: CDR1 SEHNR and CDR2 FQNEAQ (reference sequence). The DNA of the CDR3 is TGTGCCAGCAGCCCACTAGGGGGAAACACCGGGGAGCTGTTTTTT. Its translation: CASSPLGGNTGELFF.

The chain couples TRBV4-1 to TRBJ1-1; TRBD1 aligns across 10 bases. Germline CDR1 and CDR2: MGHRA and YSYEKL. The CDR3 runs to 15 residues. Trimming cost V 5 bases and J 5 bases; bases outside gene matches: 8. The CDR3 DNA reads TGCGCCAGCAGCTTCCGGGACAGGGGAGGAACTGAAGCTTTCTTT. As protein: CASSFRDRGGTEAFF.

The chain employs TRBV1 and TRBJ2-1; the tabulated D call, TRBD2, remains unverified against the DNA. TRBV1 is a pseudogene locus. The CDR3 consists of 16 residues. CDR3 residues: CTSSHGTGGRWNEQFF. CDR3 in DNA: TGCACCAGCAGCCACGGAACGGGGGGGCGGTGGAATGAGCAGTTCTTC.

The J gene is TRBJ1-5, the V gene TRBV28; possible D gene TRBD1, 5 bases. With 3 bases removed from V and 11 bases from J, the gap between germline ends came to 11 bases. This CDR3 has 12 residues. The germline V gene has CDR1 MDHEN and CDR2 SYDVKM. CDR3: CASSFYVDTQHF. The CDR3 coding sequence is TGTGCCAGCAGTTTTTATGTGGACACCCAGCATTTT. The variable domain in full, completed from reference TRBV28 and TRBJ1-5, reads DVKVTQSSRYLVKRTGEKVFLECVQDMDHENMFWYRQDPGLGLRLIYFSYDVKMKEKGDIPEGYSVSREKKERFSLILESASTNQTSMYLCASSFYVDTQHFGDGTRLSIL.

V and J are TRBV11-3 and TRBJ2-6; D gene unclear. The CDR3 has 15 amino acids. V was cut by 5 bases and J by 1 base, with 9 bases left in between. Germline-derived CDR1 and CDR2 are SGHNT and YENEEA. The CDR3 reads CASSPQVSGANVLTF. The CDR3 DNA is TGTGCCAGCAGCCCCCAGGTTTCTGGGGCCAACGTCCTGACTTTC.

The chain combines TRBV10-3 with TRBJ1-2; a possible D gene is TRBD1 (5 bases). CDR3 length: 11 amino acids. With 7 bases removed from V and 6 bases from J, the gap between germline ends came to 9 bases. Germline V lookup: CDR1 ENHRY, CDR2 SYGVKD. DNA for the CDR3: TGTGCCATCACGGGGGGGGATGGCTACACCTTC. This gives the protein CAITGGDGYTF.

V usage is TRBV3-1 (or the pseudogene TRBV3-2) and J usage is TRBJ2-7; 8 bases agree with TRBD2. Germline V CDR1 and CDR2: LGHDT, YNNKEL (reference sequence). With V trimmed by 5 bases and J by 2 bases, 20 bases remained unmatched. The CDR3 runs to 19 residues. CDR3 nucleotides: TGTGCCAGCAGCTCAAGGGTCCTAGCGGGCGCCGAGCGACCCTACGAGCAGTACTTC. Encoded protein: CASSSRVLAGAERPYEQYF.

The sample holds one count of this clone. The J gene is TRBJ2-1, the V gene TRBV9; 7 bases align to TRBD2. In germline, CDR1 is SGDLS, CDR2 YYNGEE. The CDR3 covers 15 residues. After removal of 0 bases from V and 7 bases from J, the junction contained 7 bases not matched to a gene. CDR3 region: CASSVGFDSGNEQFF. The CDR3 region has the DNA TGTGCCAGCAGCGTAGGGTTCGATAGCGGGAATGAGCAGTTCTTC.

The chain employs TRBV2 and TRBJ2-3, with TRBD1 matching 10 bases. The V gene's germline CDR1 is SNHLY and CDR2 FYNNEI. The CDR3 loop spans 17 amino acids. The trim removed 2 bases at V and 2 bases at J, leaving 7 bases unmatched. Here the CDR3 DNA reads TGTGCCAGCAGTGAAACCTCCGGGACAGGGGTCACAGATACGCAGTATTTT. Protein sequence: CASSETSGTGVTDTQYF.

The chain employs TRBV27 and TRBJ2-7; TRBD1 is a possible D gene (5 bases). The germline V gene encodes CDR1 MNHEY and CDR2 SMNVEV (reference sequence). The germline V and J ends were trimmed by 5 bases and 5 bases, with 19 bases remaining between them. This CDR3 spans 15 amino acids. CDR3 region: CASSATAGNLHEQYF. The CDR3, as DNA: TGTGCCAGCAGTGCGACAGCAGGGAATCTACACGAGCAGTACTTC.

The genes are TRBV6-5 and TRBJ2-7; 9 bases align to TRBD1. This CDR3 contains 15 residues. V lost 2 bases, J lost 6 bases, and 8 bases stayed unmatched. Germline values: CDR1 MNHEY, CDR2 SVGAGI. The CDR3 sequence: CASSYGGQGIREQYF. CDR3 in DNA: TGTGCCAGCAGTTACGGGGGACAGGGCATCCGCGAGCAGTACTTC.

The gene calls are TRBV4-3 and TRBJ1-2; D gene ambiguous. This CDR3 region has 15 residues. The V gene lost 0 bases and the J gene lost 1 base, with 9 bases spanning the gap. Germline V gene data show CDR1 as LGHNA and CDR2 as YSLEER. Written as DNA, the CDR3 is TGCGCCAGCAGCCAAGATAAGGGAGTTAACTATGGCTACACCTTC. Its protein is CASSQDKGVNYGYTF.

J is TRBJ2-3 and V is TRBV30, with 9 bases identical to TRBD2. CDR3 length equals 16 residues. Trimming cost V 4 bases and J 10 bases; bases outside gene matches: 18. Per germline, CDR1 GTSNPN and CDR2 SVGIG (reference sequence). The CDR3 spells CAWTRPGGGAGGSQYF. In DNA, the CDR3 is TGTGCCTGGACTCGCCCCGGCGGGGGGGCCGGAGGTTCGCAGTATTTT.

V gene TRBV6-1 combines with J gene TRBJ1-1; tentatively, D is TRBD1 (5 bases). The CDR3 runs 14 residues. Germline CDR1 and CDR2: MNHNS and SASEGT. V was shortened by 3 bases and J by 3 bases, with 11 bases between the two germline ends. The CDR3 is CASSDPRDYTEAFF. The CDR3 bases are TGTGCCAGCAGTGATCCCCGGGACTACACTGAAGCTTTCTTT.

This clone was seen a single time. The V and J genes are TRBV9 and TRBJ1-4; a weak D match, TRBD1 (5 bases). The germline CDR1 and CDR2 sequences are SGDLS and YYNGEE. The CDR3 is made up of 15 amino acids. Between the trimmed V and J ends, which lost 2 bases and 4 bases, there was a span of 12 bases. The CDR3 reads CASSVAVGGNEKLFF. In nucleotides, the CDR3 is TGTGCCAGCAGCGTGGCCGTGGGGGGTAATGAAAAACTGTTTTTT.